The 15 T cell receptor beta chains reported below all come from one sample, sequenced in a study of control samples from healthy donors and cancer patients. Sequenced by immunoSEQ multiplex PCR; TCRdb stores in-frame clones only, minus some. The repertoire holds 100,000 to 150,000 clones, with 90% as singletons. The specimen sequenced was blood. The receptors stem from a man between 18 and 35 years old in good health.

The gene calls are TRBV11-3 and TRBJ2-1; 8 bases agree with TRBD2. CDR3 length equals 14 residues. Germline V CDR1 and CDR2: SGHNT, YENEEA. J lost 4 bases, V lost 8 bases, and 7 bases had no gene match. The CDR3 DNA reads as TGTGCCAGCGCCGGGACTAGTGGGTACAATGAGCAGTTCTTC. Encoded protein: CASAGTSGYNEQFF.

The chain carries TRBV5-8 and TRBJ2-3, with D hard to call. Germline V gives CDR1 SGHTS, CDR2 YDEGEE. The length of the CDR3 is 12 residues. V was cut by 0 bases and J by 5 bases, with 4 bases left in between. The CDR3 bases are TGTGCCAGCAGCTTGGTCGGAGATACGCAGTATTTT. Translation gives CASSLVGDTQYF.

This rearrangement joins TRBV6-5 to TRBJ2-7; 12 bases match TRBD1. V shed 0 bases, J shed 6 bases, and the junction held 3 bases outside the gene matches. The CDR3 has 15 residues. Per germline, CDR1 MNHEY and CDR2 SVGAGI. CDR3 sequence reads: CASSYSGTGGLEQYF. In DNA form, the CDR3 reads TGTGCCAGCAGTTACTCGGGGACAGGGGGCCTCGAGCAGTACTTC.

This chain connects TRBV20-1 to TRBJ2-1; 9 bases agree with TRBD2. The germline gives CDR1 DFQATT, CDR2 SNEGSKA (reference sequence). J gave up 9 bases and V 3 bases, and 12 bases lay outside the gene matches. The CDR3 extends over 15 amino acids. The CDR3 sequence: CSASGLAGPGGEQFF. In nucleotides, the CDR3 is TGCAGTGCTAGTGGGCTAGCGGGGCCTGGAGGTGAGCAGTTCTTC.

The chain employs TRBV7-6 and TRBJ1-6, with TRBD1 matching 7 bases. This CDR3 has 16 residues. V trimming: 4 bases; J trimming: 9 bases; junction bases outside the gene matches: 12. CDR1 SGHVS and CDR2 FNYEAQ come from the germline V gene. The chain's CDR3 is CASSWGQGEASSPLHF. DNA of the CDR3: TGTGCCAGCAGCTGGGGGCAGGGGGAGGCCAGTTCACCCCTCCACTTT.

The chain is built from TRBV11-2 and TRBJ2-5; 9 bases are shared with TRBD1. Germline trimming cut 8 bases from V and 4 bases from J; bases unmatched to any gene: 8. From germline, CDR1 is SGHAT and CDR2 FQNNGV. The CDR3 totals 14 residues. This CDR3 reads CASAPQGAGETQYF. Here the CDR3 DNA reads TGTGCCAGCGCCCCACAGGGGGCCGGAGAGACCCAGTACTTC.

This rearrangement joins TRBV29-1 to TRBJ1-2; D remains unclear. The CDR3 contains 13 residues. The germline V gene has CDR1 SQVTM and CDR2 ANQGSEA. Trimming removed 6 bases at V and 2 bases at J, with 13 bases between. In nucleotides, the CDR3 is TGCAGCGTCCCGTGGGAGGGCAACTATGGCTACACCTTC. Amino acids: CSVPWEGNYGYTF.

The rearrangement uses TRBV28 and TRBJ1-1; possibly TRBD1 for D (6 bases). The germline V gene has CDR1 MDHEN and CDR2 SYDVKM. V lost 5 bases to trimming and J lost 1 base, with 11 bases between them. There are 14 residues in the CDR3. The CDR3 loop is CASSTTGQNTEAFF. CDR3 in DNA: TGTGCCAGCAGTACCACAGGGCAGAACACTGAAGCTTTCTTT.

The chain links TRBV7-3 to TRBJ1-2; D ambiguous. The CDR3 extends over 17 amino acids. Germline V CDR1 and CDR2: SGHTA, FQGTGA. The ends were cut back, 1 base at V and 4 bases at J, with 19 bases in the middle. For the CDR3, the DNA is TGTGCCAGCAGCTTAAGGGCTGGAGAGGGATCGACCTATGGCTACACCTTC. Protein product: CASSLRAGEGSTYGYTF.

This clone came up once. The chain uses TRBV7-9 and TRBJ2-1; D is possibly TRBD2 (6 bases). Germline lookup yields CDR1 SEHNR and CDR2 FQNEAQ (reference sequence). V was shortened by 5 bases and J by 1 base, with 24 bases between the two germline ends. CDR3 size: 19 residues. CDR3 sequence reads: CASSPYPLLAKISYNEQFF. The DNA of the CDR3 is TGTGCCAGCAGCCCTTATCCGTTGCTAGCGAAAATTTCCTACAATGAGCAGTTCTTC.

The CDR3 here is CASSDQGANGDIQYF. DNA for the CDR3: TGTGCCAGCAGTGATCAGGGGGCGAATGGGGACATTCAGTACTTC. The chain carries TRBV2 and TRBJ2-4, with 8 bases that match TRBD1. The ends lost 3 bases at V and 8 bases at J; junction bases unmatched: 9. Germline-derived CDR1 and CDR2 are SNHLY and FYNNEI. The CDR3 runs to 15 residues.

The genes are TRBV7-9 and TRBJ2-5; 8 positions agree with TRBD1. Germline V gives CDR1 SEHNR, CDR2 FQNEAQ (reference sequence). CDR3 length: 17 amino acids. Trimming cost V 5 bases and J 2 bases; bases outside gene matches: 13. CDR3 amino acids: CASSISGTGTLQETQYF. The DNA of the CDR3 is TGTGCCAGCAGCATAAGTGGGACAGGCACCCTTCAAGAGACCCAGTACTTC.

As regards this clone: The sample holds other DNA sequences that translate to the same CDR3. J is TRBJ1-5 and V is TRBV24-1; tentatively, D is TRBD1 (5 bases). The germline V and J ends were trimmed by 6 bases and 7 bases, with 15 bases remaining between them. The germline CDR1 and CDR2 sequences are KGHDR and SFDVKD. The CDR3 runs 14 residues. This CDR3 is CATSTTGEIQPQHF. For the CDR3, the DNA is TGTGCCACCAGTACTACGGGGGAGATCCAGCCCCAGCATTTT.

The chain combines TRBV4-1 with TRBJ2-7; 10 bases align to TRBD2. With 4 bases clipped from V and 2 bases from J, the junction kept 11 bases outside the gene matches. CDR3 length equals 17 residues. In germline, CDR1 is MGHRA, CDR2 YSYEKL. The CDR3 loop is CASSPDPLAGVTYEQYF. The CDR3, as DNA: TGCGCCAGCAGCCCTGACCCTCTAGCGGGGGTTACCTACGAGCAGTACTTC.

The chain joins TRBV5-1 to TRBJ1-2; 8 bases fit TRBD1. The CDR3 length is 16 residues. CDR1 SGHRS and CDR2 YFSETQ come from the germline V gene. V dropped 0 bases and J dropped 3; count of bases not matched to a gene: 7. CDR3 region: CASSLDGGQADYGYTF. CDR3 in DNA: TGCGCCAGCAGCTTGGATGGGGGACAGGCTGACTATGGCTACACCTTC.